These 10 T cell receptor beta chains share one sample of origin, sequenced in a study of tumor-infiltrating lymphocytes in primary liver carcinoma. cDNA specific to TCR beta was made from around 450 ng of total RNA, with a constant-region primer employed for priming. Investigators got TCR beta libraries out of three nested multiplex PCR rounds, done with slightly modified ARM-PCR. TRBV1-TRBV30 forward and Cbeta reverse primers drove the first two roughly 10-cycle rounds. TCRdb analysed the multiplex PCR reads with MiXCR anew, one entry per CDR3 protein. The profile shows about 54,000 distinct CDR3 sequences, about 80% of them singletons. Total RNA and DNA came together from about 21-30 mg of bulk tissue without cell sorting. Sequencing was carried out using liver tumor tissue from sampling region 2. This sample's subset: tumor region T2, inferior pole. Receptors originate from a man aged 40-55 years with primary liver carcinoma and hepatitis B virus infection.

This clonotype was observed a few times. One junction end does not reproduce the germline sequence, and a read error may be involved. V and J are TRBV11-2 and TRBJ1-1, with unresolved D. Germline CDR1 reads SGHAT; CDR2 reads FQNNGV. The CDR3 covers 13 residues. As DNA, the CDR3 is TGTGCCAGCAGCTTAGGACTGAACACTGAAGCTTCCTTT. Translating gives CASSLGLNTEASF.

V and J are TRBV6-5 and TRBJ2-2; perhaps D is TRBD1 or TRBD2 (5 bases each). V was shortened by 5 bases and J by 8 bases, with 21 bases between the two germline ends. CDR1 is MNHEY and CDR2 is SVGAGI in the germline V gene. The CDR3 is 16 amino acids. The CDR3 DNA sequence: TGTGCCAGCAGTAAACTAGGGGTACTAGGCGCAGGGGAGCTGTTTTTT. This gives the protein CASSKLGVLGAGELFF.

About this clonotype: Being one base from a much bigger clone, this may be a read error. V gene TRBV28 combines with J gene TRBJ2-1; D tentatively fits TRBD1 or TRBD2 (8 bases each). There are 19 residues in the CDR3. Germline CDR1 MDHEN, CDR2 SYDVKM. CDR3: CASSPWTGRSGSGANEQSF. Here the CDR3 DNA reads TGTGCCAGCAGTCCCTGGACAGGGCGAAGCGGGAGTGGCGCAAATGAGCAGTCCTTC. Complete variable domain (other parts from reference TRBV28 and TRBJ2-1): DVKVTQSSRYLVKRTGEKVFLECVQDMDHENMFWYRQDPGLGLRLIYFSYDVKMKEKGDIPEGYSVSREKKERFSLILESASTNQTSMYLCASSPWTGRSGSGANEQSFGPGTRLTVL.

A remark on this clonotype: At one of its ends the junction is not consistent with the germline gene, which may arise from a read error. The chain is built from TRBV11-1 and TRBJ2-1; no firm D call. This CDR3 contains 13 residues. The V gene's germline CDR1 is SGHAT and CDR2 FQDESV (reference sequence). The CDR3 coding sequence is TGTGTCAGCAACTTGGGCCGGGCAAATGAGCAGTTCTTC. It codes for CVSNLGRANEQFF.

A word on this clonotype: It may be a read error: a sequence one base away is much more abundant. The J gene is TRBJ1-1, the V gene TRBV5-1; D gene unclear. CDR1 and CDR2 from the germline V gene are SGHRS and YFSETQ. The CDR3 runs 15 residues. Trimming took 0 bases from V and 4 from J, leaving 13 bases between them. This CDR3 reads CASSLEEEKGTEAFF. In nucleotides, the CDR3 is TGCGCCAGCAGCTTGGAGGAGGAGAAGGGCACTGAAGCTTTCTTT.

A remark on this clonotype: This is likely a read error, given that the CDR3 carries no conserved phenylalanine or tryptophan at its end. This CDR3 is CATREATEPYNEQFL. The CDR3 nucleotides read TGTGCCACACGAGAAGCGACAGAGCCCTACAATGAGCAGTTCCTC. This chain links TRBV6-1 with TRBJ2-1, with D possibly TRBD1 on 5 matching bases. The germline V gene has CDR1 MNHNS and CDR2 SASEGT. V shed 10 bases and J shed 2 bases, with 18 bases lying between them. The length of the CDR3 is 15 residues.

Of note for this clonotype: Here the CDR3 omits its conserved ending phenylalanine or tryptophan, so a read error is the likely source. The DNA is omitted, as the CDR3 cannot be located on it reliably, and the CDR3 follows TCRdb's listing. V is TRBV12-3 or TRBV12-4 and J is TRBJ2-7; the listed D gene, TRBD1, was not tested against the DNA. The CDR3 region is 14 residues in length, termini included. The CDR3 sequence: CASSLGDRSYERYI.

The table lists this clonotype with a count of one. The junction departs from germline at one end; a sequencing error may be responsible. The rearrangement uses TRBV5-6 and TRBJ1-1; D is possibly TRBD1 (5 bases). Germline V CDR1 and CDR2: SGHDT, YYEEEE. The CDR3 is made up of 15 amino acids. The CDR3 region has the DNA TGTGCTAGCAGCGGAGGGGACGTAATGAACACTGAAGCTTTCTTT. Translated: CASSGGDVMNTEAFF.

The chain uses TRBV6-5 and TRBJ1-4; 7 bases agree with TRBD1. With V trimmed by 6 bases and J by 6 bases, 7 bases remained unmatched. Germline V gives CDR1 MNHEY, CDR2 SVGAGI. CDR3 length: 14 residues. In DNA, the CDR3 is TGTGCCAGCAGATTAGGGGGCGGTGATGAAAAACTGTTTTTT. This sequence encodes CASRLGGGDEKLFF.

Remarks on this clonotype: A read error may produce the germline difference seen at one junction end. The V and J genes are TRBV6-6 and TRBJ2-7; maybe TRBD2 (6 bases). Germline V lookup: CDR1 MNHNY, CDR2 SVGAGI (reference sequence). The CDR3 has 13 amino acids. CDR3 DNA sequence: TGTGCCAGCAGTTTCGGACCGGACTACGAGCGGTGCTTC. This sequence encodes CASSFGPDYERCF.